One sample yielded the 18 T cell receptor beta chains listed below, sequenced in a study of T cell repertoires in cytomegalovirus infection. Antigens of these TCRs are unknown. TCRdb reanalysed the reads using MiXCR and keeps one entry per CDR3 protein. The sample has fewer than 950,000 distinct CDR3 sequences, 30% to 35% seen once. Sample: cultured CD8+ T cells from PBMCs, taken from culture after CMV antigen stimulation. These receptors came from a human donor in good health (CMV status not recorded). Some clones in this sample may be carry-over from other donors' samples.

This clonotype was observed at least ten times. The chain employs TRBV7-6 and TRBJ2-7, with 9 bases aligning to TRBD2. This CDR3 region has 15 residues. CDR1 and CDR2 (germline): SGHVS, FNYEAQ. Unmatched junction bases numbered 8, after V lost 3 bases and J lost 5 bases. The CDR3 reads CASSFSSGAADEQYF. The DNA for the CDR3 is TGTGCCAGCAGCTTTTCTAGCGGGGCGGCGGACGAGCAGTACTTC.

This clonotype was recorded a few times. The chain uses TRBV27 and TRBJ2-7, with 9 bases lining up with TRBD1. The CDR3 sequence is 14 residues long. Losses at the gene ends were 8 bases for V and 5 bases for J; bases not matched to a gene: 10. Germline-derived CDR1 and CDR2 are MNHEY and SMNVEV (reference sequence). This CDR3 reads CASRPGTGLHEQYF. The CDR3 DNA follows: TGTGCCAGCCGACCGGGGACAGGGCTCCACGAGCAGTACTTC.

The chain uses TRBV27 and TRBJ1-2; tentatively, D is TRBD1 (6 bases). V gave up 7 bases and J gave up 7 bases, with 19 bases separating them. The germline V gene encodes CDR1 MNHEY and CDR2 SMNVEV (reference sequence). CDR3 length: 14 amino acids. The CDR3 DNA is TGTGCCAGCAATCCCGTGGGGGGCGATAGTGGCTACACCTTC. Encoded protein: CASNPVGGDSGYTF.

The chain links TRBV19 to TRBJ2-1, with 8 bases identical to TRBD2. Germline V CDR1 and CDR2: LNHDA, SQIVND (reference sequence). The CDR3 is 14 residues long. The J segment lost 9 bases and the V segment lost 7 bases, leaving 11 bases of the junction unmatched. Here the CDR3 reads CASMASGSHPEQFF. CDR3 DNA: TGTGCCAGTATGGCTAGCGGGTCCCATCCTGAGCAGTTCTTC.

This clonotype was seen ten or more times. V usage is TRBV7-2 and J usage is TRBJ1-3, with D possibly being TRBD1 (5 bases). The CDR3 spans 17 residues. Germline V lookup: CDR1 SGHTA, CDR2 FQGNSA. Between the trimmed V and J ends, which lost 1 base and 0 bases, there was a span of 13 bases. The CDR3 reads CASSLDQGARSGNTIYF. The CDR3 coding sequence is TGTGCCAGCAGCTTAGACCAAGGGGCCCGCTCTGGAAACACCATATATTTT.

This clonotype has just a few counts. The V gene is TRBV20-1, the J gene TRBJ2-4; perhaps TRBD1 as D (6 bases). The CDR3 is 13 amino acids. Germline V gene sequence: CDR1 DFQATT, CDR2 SNEGSKA (reference sequence). Between the trimmed V and J ends, which lost 5 bases and 6 bases, there was a span of 14 bases. CDR3 sequence: CSAFRDTGNIQYF. CDR3 nucleotides: TGCAGTGCTTTCCGGGACACTGGAAACATTCAGTACTTC.

The chain has TRBV27 and TRBJ2-7, with D tentatively TRBD1 (6 bases). V shed 3 bases and J shed 5 bases, with 14 bases lying between them. The CDR3 spans 14 residues. Looked up from germline, CDR1 is MNHEY and CDR2 is SMNVEV (reference sequence). The CDR3 reads CASSFGRGEDEQYF. The CDR3 DNA follows: TGTGCCAGCAGTTTCGGCAGGGGCGAGGACGAGCAGTACTTC.

This clonotype was counted ten times or more. The CDR3 protein is CASSLAWGGGGMKLFF. CDR3 bases: TGTGCCAGCAGCTTAGCGTGGGGGGGCGGAGGAATGAAGCTGTTTTTT. The rearrangement uses TRBV7-6 and TRBJ2-2, with a tentative D call TRBD2 (7 bases). Trimming took 0 bases from V and 12 from J, leaving 20 bases between them. This CDR3 spans 16 amino acids. Germline assignment: CDR1 SGHVS and CDR2 FNYEAQ.

In its sample, this clonotype was seen many times. The CDR3 sequence: CASSLNPGTEAFF. CDR3 DNA sequence: TGTGCCAGCAGTTTAAATCCCGGCACTGAAGCTTTCTTT. The chain combines TRBV7-9 with TRBJ1-1, with D unclear. The CDR3 extends over 13 amino acids. The germline gives CDR1 SEHNR, CDR2 FQNEAQ (reference sequence). Deletions cut 6 bases from V and 4 bases from J, with 12 bases between.

This clonotype was seen a handful of times. The chain carries TRBV6-5 and TRBJ2-3; 7 bases match TRBD2. Germline V lookup: CDR1 MNHEY, CDR2 SVGAGI. J gave up 0 bases and V 10 bases, and 10 bases lay outside the gene matches. The CDR3 spans 15 residues. In nucleotides, the CDR3 is TGTGCCACCTCCAATTTCGGGGGGAGCACAGATACGCAGTATTTT. It translates to CATSNFGGSTDTQYF.

This clonotype has only a few counts. The V and J genes are TRBV7-2 and TRBJ1-6; D ambiguous. The ends were cut back, 5 bases at V and 0 bases at J, with 14 bases in the middle. The length of the CDR3 is 17 residues. CDR1 SGHTA and CDR2 FQGNSA come from the germline V gene. The CDR3 DNA reads TGTGCCAGCAGCCCTACTGGCCTAAGCTCCTATAATTCACCCCTCCACTTT. Translated: CASSPTGLSSYNSPLHF.

The chain has TRBV5-4 and TRBJ2-7, with 7 nucleotides matching TRBD1. After removal of 0 bases from V and 3 bases from J, the junction contained 15 bases not matched to a gene. Germline V lookup: CDR1 SGHNT, CDR2 YYREEE (reference sequence). The length of the CDR3 is 18 residues. CDR3 DNA: TGTGCCAGCAGCTTGGAAGGGGGCTCCTCTTACGCCATCTACGAGCAGTACGTC. Translating gives CASSLEGGSSYAIYEQYV.

This clonotype has more than one count but fewer than ten. The V and J genes are TRBV6-5 and TRBJ2-5, with D uncertain. The CDR3 is 13 amino acids. V gave up 2 bases and J gave up 2 bases, with 6 bases separating them. Germline values: CDR1 MNHEY, CDR2 SVGAGI. CDR3 bases: TGTGCCAGCAGTTACATCGAGCAAGAGACCCAGTACTTC. This encodes CASSYIEQETQYF.

The chain combines TRBV10-3 with TRBJ1-2, with D tentatively TRBD1 (5 bases). Trimming stripped 0 bases from V and 7 bases from J, with 18 bases between. From germline, CDR1 is ENHRY and CDR2 SYGVKD. The CDR3 runs 16 residues. The CDR3 loop reads CAISESTPREAIGYTF. CDR3 in DNA: TGTGCCATCAGTGAGTCGACTCCCAGGGAAGCTATTGGCTACACCTTC.

This clonotype was seen ten or more times. J is TRBJ2-1 and V is TRBV11-2, with 8 bases that match TRBD2. The CDR3 contains 13 residues. With 5 bases clipped from V and 10 bases from J, the junction kept 7 bases outside the gene matches. CDR1 and CDR2 (germline): SGHAT, FQNNGV. The chain's CDR3 is CASSTGGGNEQFF. The CDR3, as DNA: TGTGCCAGCAGCACCGGGGGGGGAAACGAGCAGTTCTTC.

The V gene is TRBV7-6, the J gene TRBJ2-1; a weak D match, TRBD2 (7 bases). This CDR3 comprises 15 residues. CDR1 is SGHVS and CDR2 is FNYEAQ in the germline V gene. Deletions cut 7 bases from V and 2 bases from J, with 15 bases between. The CDR3 here is CASKDRGATYNEQFF. In DNA form, the CDR3 reads TGTGCCAGCAAGGATCGGGGGGCAACCTACAATGAGCAGTTCTTC.

The V gene is TRBV19, the J gene TRBJ2-5; 13 bases are a match to TRBD2. The CDR3 totals 16 residues. After removal of 4 bases from V and 4 bases from J, the junction contained 6 bases not matched to a gene. From germline, CDR1 is LNHDA and CDR2 SQIVND (reference sequence). CDR3 in amino acids: CASSRLAGGSRETQYF. In nucleotides, the CDR3 is TGTGCCAGTAGTAGACTAGCGGGGGGATCGAGAGAGACCCAGTACTTC.

V gene TRBV7-6 combines with J gene TRBJ2-6; TRBD1 is a possible D gene (6 bases). The CDR3 sequence is 19 residues long. Looked up from germline, CDR1 is SGHVS and CDR2 is FNYEAQ. V dropped 6 bases and J dropped 0 bases, with 21 bases sitting between them. As DNA, the CDR3 is TGTGCCAGCAGTCCGAGGCCCGGGACATATAGCTCTGGGGCCAACGTCCTGACTTTC. It translates to CASSPRPGTYSSGANVLTF.